A single sample is the source of the 9 T cell receptor beta chains below, sequenced in a study of cytomegalovirus exposure and HLA in healthy donors. The PCR was carried out with 60 Vbeta primers and 13 Jbeta primers. The assay was immunoSEQ multiplex PCR, and TCRdb's table has in-frame clones only and misses some. In the table there are roughly 150,000 clones, 80% to 85% of which are singletons. Source material: PBMCs. The receptors were sampled from a male donor in good health and CMV-seropositive.

This clone was seen only a few times. This chain connects TRBV28 to TRBJ2-1; D is undetermined. This CDR3 region has 12 residues. Between the trimmed V and J ends, which lost 5 bases and 15 bases, there was a span of 17 bases. Germline V gene lookup returns CDR1 MDHEN and CDR2 SYDVKM. CDR3 DNA sequence: TGTGCCAGCAGTATTCCTTTAGCAAAGCTGTTCTTC. Translation gives CASSIPLAKLFF. Full variable domain (rest looked up from reference TRBV28 and TRBJ2-1): DVKVTQSSRYLVKRTGEKVFLECVQDMDHENMFWYRQDPGLGLRLIYFSYDVKMKEKGDIPEGYSVSREKKERFSLILESASTNQTSMYLCASSIPLAKLFFGPGTRLTVL.

J is TRBJ2-1 and V is TRBV2, with D possibly TRBD2 on 6 matching bases. Germline loops: CDR1 SNHLY, CDR2 FYNNEI. Between the trimmed V and J ends, which lost 5 bases and 4 bases, there was a span of 15 bases. The CDR3 runs 15 residues. CDR3 sequence: CASSPRGGGYNEQFF. In nucleotides, the CDR3 is TGTGCCAGCAGTCCGCGGGGAGGCGGTTACAATGAGCAGTTCTTC. Drawing the rest from reference TRBV2 and TRBJ2-1, the complete variable domain is EPEVTQTPSHQVTQMGQEVILRCVPISNHLYFYWYRQILGQKVEFLVSFYNNEISEKSEIFDDQFSVERPDGSNFTLKIRSTKLEDSAMYFCASSPRGGGYNEQFFGPGTRLTVL.

The chain links TRBV6-1 to TRBJ1-2; possible D gene TRBD1, 5 bases. The CDR3 is made up of 14 amino acids. V was trimmed by 0 bases and J by 5 bases, leaving 10 bases between them. Germline CDR1 reads MNHNS; CDR2 reads SASEGT. The CDR3 here is CASSEAGAEYGYTF. CDR3 nucleotide sequence: TGTGCCAGCAGTGAAGCTGGGGCTGAATATGGCTACACCTTC.

The CDR3 loop is CASSNRGSGQPQHF. The CDR3 coding sequence is TGTGCCAGCAGTAACAGGGGGTCGGGACAGCCCCAGCATTTT. V and J are TRBV28 and TRBJ1-5, with TRBD1 identical over 8 bases. J lost 7 bases, V lost 5 bases, and 7 bases had no gene match. The CDR3 totals 14 residues. Germline lookup yields CDR1 MDHEN and CDR2 SYDVKM.

This clone was counted once. The V and J genes are TRBV13 and TRBJ2-3; TRBD2 agrees at 13 bases. Germline V gene lookup returns CDR1 PRHDT and CDR2 FYEKMQ (reference sequence). The CDR3 is 15 amino acids. V dropped 5 bases and J dropped 6; count of bases not matched to a gene: 5. Here the CDR3 reads CASSPGLAGLDTQYF. The CDR3 DNA reads as TGTGCCAGCAGCCCGGGACTAGCGGGACTTGATACGCAGTATTTT.

The chain couples TRBV19 to TRBJ2-5; the D gene is possibly TRBD2 (5 bases). The V end lost 5 bases, the J end lost 0 bases, and 7 bases lay between the germline ends. This CDR3 is built from 13 residues. Germline V CDR1 and CDR2: LNHDA, SQIVND (reference sequence). CDR3 in amino acids: CASSPDYQETQYF. The CDR3 coding sequence is TGTGCCAGTAGTCCGGACTACCAAGAGACCCAGTACTTC.

The V gene is TRBV7-9, the J gene TRBJ1-2; 8 nucleotides line up with TRBD1. Germline-derived CDR1 and CDR2 are SEHNR and FQNEAQ (reference sequence). Losses at the gene ends were 5 bases for V and 1 base for J; bases not matched to a gene: 12. CDR3 length equals 17 residues. The CDR3 DNA is TGTGCCAGCAGCCCTTTTCCCCGGACAGGGATTAACTATGGCTACACCTTC. Its protein is CASSPFPRTGINYGYTF.

The V and J genes are TRBV7-2 and TRBJ1-5, with a possible D match to TRBD1 (6 bases). The CDR3 runs to 14 residues. V was shortened by 3 bases and J by 5 bases, with 11 bases between the two germline ends. Germline V gene data show CDR1 as SGHTA and CDR2 as FQGNSA. CDR3 protein: CASSFRPGDQPQHF. CDR3 in DNA: TGTGCCAGCAGCTTCCGTCCAGGGGATCAGCCCCAGCATTTT.

This clone was seen a handful of times. The chain uses TRBV6-6 and TRBJ2-2; TRBD2 agrees at 9 bases. Germline V CDR1 and CDR2: MNHNY, SVGAGI (reference sequence). This CDR3 has 15 residues. V gave up 7 bases and J gave up 4 bases; unmatched junction bases: 7. The CDR3 bases are TGTGCCAGCACAGATAGCGGGAGCGGCACCGGGGAGCTGTTTTTT. Translated, it gives CASTDSGSGTGELFF.